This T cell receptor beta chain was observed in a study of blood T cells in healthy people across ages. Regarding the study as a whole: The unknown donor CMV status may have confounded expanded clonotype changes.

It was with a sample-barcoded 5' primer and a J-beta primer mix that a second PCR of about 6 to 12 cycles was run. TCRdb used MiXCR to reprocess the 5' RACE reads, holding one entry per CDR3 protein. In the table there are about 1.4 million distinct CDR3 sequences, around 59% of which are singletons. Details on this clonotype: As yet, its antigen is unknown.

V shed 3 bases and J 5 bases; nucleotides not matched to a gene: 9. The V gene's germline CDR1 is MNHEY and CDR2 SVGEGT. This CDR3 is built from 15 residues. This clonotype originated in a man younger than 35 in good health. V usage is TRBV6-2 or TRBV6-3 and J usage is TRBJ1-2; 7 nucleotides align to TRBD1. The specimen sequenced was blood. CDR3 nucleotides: TGTGCCAGCAGTTATAGGGACAGCGATCGGTATGGCTACACCTTC. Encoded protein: CASSYRDSDRYGYTF.